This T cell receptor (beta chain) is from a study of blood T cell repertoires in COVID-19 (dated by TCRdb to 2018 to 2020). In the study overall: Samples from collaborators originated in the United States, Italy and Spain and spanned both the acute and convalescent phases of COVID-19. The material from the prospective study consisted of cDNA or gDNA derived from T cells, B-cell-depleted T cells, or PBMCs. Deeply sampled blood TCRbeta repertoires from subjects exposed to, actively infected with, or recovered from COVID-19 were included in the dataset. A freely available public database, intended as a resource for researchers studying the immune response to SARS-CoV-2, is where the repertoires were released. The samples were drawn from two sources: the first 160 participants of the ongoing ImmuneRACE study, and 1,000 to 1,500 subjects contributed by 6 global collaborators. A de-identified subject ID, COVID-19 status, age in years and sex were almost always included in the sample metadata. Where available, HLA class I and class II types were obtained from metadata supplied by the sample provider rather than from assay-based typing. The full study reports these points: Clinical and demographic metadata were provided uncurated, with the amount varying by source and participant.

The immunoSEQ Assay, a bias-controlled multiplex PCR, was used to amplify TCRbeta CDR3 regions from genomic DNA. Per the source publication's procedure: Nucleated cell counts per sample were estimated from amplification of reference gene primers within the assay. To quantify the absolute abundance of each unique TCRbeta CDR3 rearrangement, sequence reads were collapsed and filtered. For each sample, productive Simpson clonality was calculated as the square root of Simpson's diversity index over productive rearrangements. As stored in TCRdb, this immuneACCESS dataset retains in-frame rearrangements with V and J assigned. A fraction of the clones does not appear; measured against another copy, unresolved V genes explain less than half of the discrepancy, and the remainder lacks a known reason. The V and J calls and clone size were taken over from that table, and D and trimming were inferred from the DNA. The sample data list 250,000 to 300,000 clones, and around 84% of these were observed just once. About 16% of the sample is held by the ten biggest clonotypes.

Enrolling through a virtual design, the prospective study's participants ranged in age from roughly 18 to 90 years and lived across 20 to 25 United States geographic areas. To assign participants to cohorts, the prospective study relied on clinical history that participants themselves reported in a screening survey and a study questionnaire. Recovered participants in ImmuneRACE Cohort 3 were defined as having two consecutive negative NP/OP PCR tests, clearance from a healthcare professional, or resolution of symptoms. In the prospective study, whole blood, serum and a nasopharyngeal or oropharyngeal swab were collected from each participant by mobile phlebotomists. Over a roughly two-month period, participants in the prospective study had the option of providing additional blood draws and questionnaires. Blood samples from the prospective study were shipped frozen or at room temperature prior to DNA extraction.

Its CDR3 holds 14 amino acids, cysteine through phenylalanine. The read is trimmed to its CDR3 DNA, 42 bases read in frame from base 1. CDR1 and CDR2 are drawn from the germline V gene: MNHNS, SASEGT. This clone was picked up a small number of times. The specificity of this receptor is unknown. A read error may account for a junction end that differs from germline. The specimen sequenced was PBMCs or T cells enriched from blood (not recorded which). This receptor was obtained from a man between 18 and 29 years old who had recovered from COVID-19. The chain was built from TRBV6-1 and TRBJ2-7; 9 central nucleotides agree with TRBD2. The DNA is TGTGCCAGTAGTGAGCGGGGGGCCTTCTACGAGCAGTACTTC. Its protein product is CASSERGAFYEQYF.